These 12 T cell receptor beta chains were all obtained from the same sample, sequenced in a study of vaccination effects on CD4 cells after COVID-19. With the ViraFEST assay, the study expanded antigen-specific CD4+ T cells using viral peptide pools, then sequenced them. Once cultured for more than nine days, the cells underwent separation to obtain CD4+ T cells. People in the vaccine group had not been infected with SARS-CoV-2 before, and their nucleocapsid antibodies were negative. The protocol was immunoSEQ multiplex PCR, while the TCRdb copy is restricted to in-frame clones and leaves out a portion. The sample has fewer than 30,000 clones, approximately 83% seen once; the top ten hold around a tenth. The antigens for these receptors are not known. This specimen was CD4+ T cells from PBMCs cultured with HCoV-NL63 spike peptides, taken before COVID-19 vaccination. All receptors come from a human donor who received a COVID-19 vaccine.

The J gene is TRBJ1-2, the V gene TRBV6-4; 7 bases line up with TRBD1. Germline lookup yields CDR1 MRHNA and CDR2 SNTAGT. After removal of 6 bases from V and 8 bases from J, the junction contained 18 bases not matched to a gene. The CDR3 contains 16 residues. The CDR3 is CASRNTGDNLAGGYTF. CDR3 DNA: TGTGCCAGCAGGAATACAGGGGATAATTTAGCGGGAGGCTACACCTTC.

This CDR3 reads CASSKLRTSGSTGELFF. The DNA for the CDR3 is TGTGCCAGCAGCAAACTCCGCACTAGCGGGAGCACCGGGGAGCTGTTTTTT. The gene calls are TRBV21-1 and TRBJ2-2; the D call of TRBD2 is as the table states it, not checked on the DNA. TRBV21-1 is noted as a pseudogene. The CDR3 sequence is 17 residues long.

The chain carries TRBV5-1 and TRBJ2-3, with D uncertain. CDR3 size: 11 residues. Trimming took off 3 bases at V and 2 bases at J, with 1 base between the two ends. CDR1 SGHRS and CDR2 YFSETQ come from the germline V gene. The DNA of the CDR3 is TGCGCCAGCAGCTACACAGATACGCAGTATTTT. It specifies CASSYTDTQYF.

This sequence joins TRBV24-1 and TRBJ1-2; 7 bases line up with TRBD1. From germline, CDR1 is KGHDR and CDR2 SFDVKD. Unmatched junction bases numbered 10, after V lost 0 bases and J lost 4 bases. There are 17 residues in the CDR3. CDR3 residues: CATSDLGGPTGSYGYTF. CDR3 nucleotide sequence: TGTGCCACCAGTGATTTGGGGGGACCGACAGGGAGCTATGGCTACACCTTC.

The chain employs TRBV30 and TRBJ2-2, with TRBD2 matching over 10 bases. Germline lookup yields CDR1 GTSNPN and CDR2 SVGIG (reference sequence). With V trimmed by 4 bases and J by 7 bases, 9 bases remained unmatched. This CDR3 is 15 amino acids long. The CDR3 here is CAWNKRGGRGGELFF. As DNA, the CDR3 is TGTGCCTGGAACAAGCGGGGGGGCCGGGGCGGGGAGCTGTTTTTT.

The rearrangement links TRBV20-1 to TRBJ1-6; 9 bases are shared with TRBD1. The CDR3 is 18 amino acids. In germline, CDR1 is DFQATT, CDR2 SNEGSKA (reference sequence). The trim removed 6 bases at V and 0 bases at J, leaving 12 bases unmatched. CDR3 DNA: TGCAGTGCCAGTGCTTTGACAGGGGGAAGCTCCTATAATTCACCCCTCCACTTT. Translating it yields CSASALTGGSSYNSPLHF.

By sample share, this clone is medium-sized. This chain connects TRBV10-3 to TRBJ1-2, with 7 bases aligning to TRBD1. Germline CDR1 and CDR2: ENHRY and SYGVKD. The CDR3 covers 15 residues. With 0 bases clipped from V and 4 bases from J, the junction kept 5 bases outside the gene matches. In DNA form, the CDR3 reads TGTGCCATCAGTGAGTCGCAGGGGGACTCCTATGGCTACACCTTC. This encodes CAISESQGDSYGYTF.

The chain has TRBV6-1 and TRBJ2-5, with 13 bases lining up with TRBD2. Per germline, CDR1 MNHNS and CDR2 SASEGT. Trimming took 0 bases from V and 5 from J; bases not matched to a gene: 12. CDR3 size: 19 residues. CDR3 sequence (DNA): TGTGCCAGCAGTGAAGCAGAGACTAGCGGGAGGTTCCTTCTCGAGACCCAGTACTTC. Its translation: CASSEAETSGRFLLETQYF.

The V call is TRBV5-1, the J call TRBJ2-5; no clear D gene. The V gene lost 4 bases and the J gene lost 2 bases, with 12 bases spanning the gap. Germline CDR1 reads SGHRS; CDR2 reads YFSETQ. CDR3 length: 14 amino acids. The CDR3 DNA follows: TGCGCCAGCAGCCTAGGCACGTTTCAAGAGACCCAGTACTTC. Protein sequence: CASSLGTFQETQYF.

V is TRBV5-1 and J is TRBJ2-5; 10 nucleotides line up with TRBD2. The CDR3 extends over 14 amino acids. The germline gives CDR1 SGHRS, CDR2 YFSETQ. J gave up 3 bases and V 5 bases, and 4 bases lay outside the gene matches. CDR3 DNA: TGCGCCAGCAGTACCGGGACTAGCGAAGAGACCCAGTACTTC. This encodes CASSTGTSEETQYF.

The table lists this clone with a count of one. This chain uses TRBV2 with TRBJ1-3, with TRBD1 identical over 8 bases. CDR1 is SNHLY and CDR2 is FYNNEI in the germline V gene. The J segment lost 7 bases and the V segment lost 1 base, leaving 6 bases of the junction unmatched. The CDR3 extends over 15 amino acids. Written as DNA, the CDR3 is TGTGCCAGCAGTGAAGAGTGGACAGGGAGTAACACCATATATTTT. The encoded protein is CASSEEWTGSNTIYF.

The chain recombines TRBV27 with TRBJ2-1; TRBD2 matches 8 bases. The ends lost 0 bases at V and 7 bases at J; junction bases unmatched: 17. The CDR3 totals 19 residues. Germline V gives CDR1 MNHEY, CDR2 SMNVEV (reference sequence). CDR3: CASSLSPGTSGGGGNEQFF. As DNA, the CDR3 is TGTGCCAGCAGTTTATCTCCCGGGACTAGTGGGGGGGGCGGTAATGAGCAGTTCTTC.